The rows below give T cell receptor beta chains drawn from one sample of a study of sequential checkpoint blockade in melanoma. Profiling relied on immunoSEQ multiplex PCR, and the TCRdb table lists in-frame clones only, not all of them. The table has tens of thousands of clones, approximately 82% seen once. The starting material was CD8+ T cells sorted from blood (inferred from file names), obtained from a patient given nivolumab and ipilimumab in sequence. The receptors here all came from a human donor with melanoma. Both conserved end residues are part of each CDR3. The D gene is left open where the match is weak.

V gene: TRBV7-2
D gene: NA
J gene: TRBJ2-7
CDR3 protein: CASSLTPDRYEQYF

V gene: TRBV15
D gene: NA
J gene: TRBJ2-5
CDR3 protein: CATSRAGAAPQETQYF

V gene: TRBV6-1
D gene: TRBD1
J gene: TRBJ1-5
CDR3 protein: CASSEFPGQGNQPQHF

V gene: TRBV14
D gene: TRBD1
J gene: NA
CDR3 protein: CASSRGRDSSYEQYF

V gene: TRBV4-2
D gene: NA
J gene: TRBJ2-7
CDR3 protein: CASSQDGHEQYF

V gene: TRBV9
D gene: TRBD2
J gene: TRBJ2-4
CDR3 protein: CASSADSGSIQYF

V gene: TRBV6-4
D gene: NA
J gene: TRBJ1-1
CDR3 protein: CASSENRREAFF

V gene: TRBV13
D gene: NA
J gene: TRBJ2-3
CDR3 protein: CASSLGRDTQYF

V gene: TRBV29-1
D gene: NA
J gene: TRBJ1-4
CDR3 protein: CSVLWQNNEKLFF

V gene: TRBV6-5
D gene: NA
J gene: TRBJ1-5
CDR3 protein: CASSYSISSGQPQHF

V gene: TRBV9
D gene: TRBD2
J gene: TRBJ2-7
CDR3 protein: CASSVAGGGSYEQYF

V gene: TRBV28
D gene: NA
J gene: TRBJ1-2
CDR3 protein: CASTPSGEDYGYTF

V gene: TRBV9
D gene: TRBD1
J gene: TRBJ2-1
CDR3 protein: CASSVVPGGYEQFF

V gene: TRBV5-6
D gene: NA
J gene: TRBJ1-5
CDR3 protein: CASSETGNQPQHF

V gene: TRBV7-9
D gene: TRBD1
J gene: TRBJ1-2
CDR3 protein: CASSLTGDDNYGYTF

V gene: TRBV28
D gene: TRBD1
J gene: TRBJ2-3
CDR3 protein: CASSLGQGASDTQYF

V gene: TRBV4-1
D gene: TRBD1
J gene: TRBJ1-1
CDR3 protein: CASTEGQGWITEAFF

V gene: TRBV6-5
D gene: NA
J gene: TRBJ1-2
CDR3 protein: CASSYSVSYGYTF

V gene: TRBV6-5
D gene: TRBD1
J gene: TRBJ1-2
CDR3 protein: CASSKQGDYYGYTF

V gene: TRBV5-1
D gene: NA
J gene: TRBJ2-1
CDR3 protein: CASSPGGTVKGEQFF

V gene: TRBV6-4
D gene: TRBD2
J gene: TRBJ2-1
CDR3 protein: CASSPATSGRVNEQFF

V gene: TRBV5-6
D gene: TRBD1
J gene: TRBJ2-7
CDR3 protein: CASSSGTGDTYEQYF

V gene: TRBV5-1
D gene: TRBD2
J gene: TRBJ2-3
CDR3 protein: CASSSSGGLLDTQYF

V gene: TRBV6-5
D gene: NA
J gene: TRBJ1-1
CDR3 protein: CASSYPEGTEAFF

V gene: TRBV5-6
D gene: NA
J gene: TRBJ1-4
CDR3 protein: CASSLSRNYGNQDEKLFF

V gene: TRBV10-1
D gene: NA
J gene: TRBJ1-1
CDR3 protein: CASSSTGQNTEAFF

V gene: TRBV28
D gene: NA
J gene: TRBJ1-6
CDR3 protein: CASSLILSGDNSPLHF

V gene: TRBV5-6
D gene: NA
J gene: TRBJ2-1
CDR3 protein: CASSYNYNEQFF

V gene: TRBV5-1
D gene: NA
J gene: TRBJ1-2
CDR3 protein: CASAWEQTSYGYTF

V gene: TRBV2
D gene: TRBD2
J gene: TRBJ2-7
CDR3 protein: CASRAAGTPSSYEQYF

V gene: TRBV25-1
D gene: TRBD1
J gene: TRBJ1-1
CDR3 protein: CASRGRGRRDTEAFF

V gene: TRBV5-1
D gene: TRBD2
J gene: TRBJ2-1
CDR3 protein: CASSSGGVYYGQFF